A single sample is the source of the 5 T cell receptor beta chains below, sequenced in a study of blood T cells in healthy people across ages. With a J-beta primer mix and a sample-barcoded 5' primer, a second PCR ran about 7 to 12 cycles. TCRdb re-analysed the 5' RACE reads in MiXCR, keeping a single row per CDR3 protein. The repertoire holds hundreds of thousands of distinct CDR3 sequences, with under 45% as singletons. Sample: blood. These receptors all come from a man aged 60-69 years in good health.

For this clonotype: A far larger clone is only one base removed, so a read error is likely. This chain links TRBV7-2 with TRBJ2-5; D is uncertain. Germline assignment: CDR1 SGHTA and CDR2 FQGNSA. This CDR3 is built from 12 residues. This CDR3 reads CAGSLGQETQYF. The CDR3 nucleotides read TGTGCCGGCAGCTTAGGCCAAGAGACCCAGTACTTC.

This clonotype was recorded a few times. This sequence may be a read error, since a much larger clone differs from it by one base. The V call is TRBV7-7, the J call TRBJ2-1; D not certain. Germline lookup yields CDR1 SSHAT and CDR2 FNYEAQ (reference sequence). The CDR3 is 12 amino acids. CDR3 in DNA: TGTGCTAGCAGCTCAGATGTCGGTGACCAGTTCTTC. This encodes CASSSDVGDQFF.

The V call is TRBV29-1, the J call TRBJ2-3; D possibly corresponds to TRBD1 (6 bases). Germline V gene lookup returns CDR1 SQVTM and CDR2 ANQGSEA. CDR3 size: 14 residues. V lost 6 bases, J lost 2 bases, and 15 bases lay in between. This CDR3 is CSVGGQRDTDTQYF. For the CDR3, the DNA is TGCAGCGTCGGAGGACAGAGAGACACAGATACGCAGTATTTT.

This clonotype has more than one count but fewer than ten. This sequence joins TRBV28 and TRBJ2-3, with 8 bases identical to TRBD2. The germline CDR1 and CDR2 sequences are MDHEN and SYDVKM. The CDR3 spans 16 residues. The V segment lost 1 base and the J segment 5 bases; nucleotides outside the gene matches: 8. The CDR3 region has the DNA TGTGCCAGCAGTTTATTCCTAGCGGGCGGGCAAGATACGCAGTATTTT. Translation gives CASSLFLAGGQDTQYF.

V gene TRBV12-3 or TRBV12-4 combines with J gene TRBJ1-2; D not resolved. The CDR3 consists of 14 residues. Deletions cut 6 bases from V and 13 bases from J, with 24 bases between. Here the CDR3 DNA reads TGTGCCAGCAGCACGTCTCGGGGTACTGGTCCCTTCACCTTC. It specifies CASSTSRGTGPFTF.